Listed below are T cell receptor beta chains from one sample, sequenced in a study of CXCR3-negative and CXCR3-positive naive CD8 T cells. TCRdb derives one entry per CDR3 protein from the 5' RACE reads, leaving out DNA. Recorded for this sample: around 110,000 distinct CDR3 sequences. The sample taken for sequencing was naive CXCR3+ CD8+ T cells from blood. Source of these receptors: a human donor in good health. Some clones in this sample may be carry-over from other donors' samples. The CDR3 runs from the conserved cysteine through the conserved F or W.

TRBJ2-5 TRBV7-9 CASSSTTDRDETQYF
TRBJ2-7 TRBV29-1 CSVEDGRTYEQYF
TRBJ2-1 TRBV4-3 CASSQDAAGQGGYNEQFF
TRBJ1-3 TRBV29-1 CSGRMGNTIYF
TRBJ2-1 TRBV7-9 CASSSTTVSYNEQFF
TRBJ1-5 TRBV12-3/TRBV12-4 CASTAGGYQPQYF
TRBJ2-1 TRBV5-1 CASSSWDPANNEQFF
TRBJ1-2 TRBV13 CASSEGMAHQSYGYTF
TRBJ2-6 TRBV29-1 CSSVVSGANVLTF
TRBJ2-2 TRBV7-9 CASTGHLTGELFF
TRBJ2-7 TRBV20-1 CSARDGESEQYF
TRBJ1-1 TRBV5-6 CASSLNLQGPDTEAFF
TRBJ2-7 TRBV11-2 CASSLEAGPYEQYF
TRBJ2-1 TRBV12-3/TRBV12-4 CASSPTWNEQFF
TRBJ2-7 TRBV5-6 CASSLGTWVYEQYF
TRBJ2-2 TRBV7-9 CASSLAMDTGELFF
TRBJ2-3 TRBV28 CASSFGGPRSTQYF
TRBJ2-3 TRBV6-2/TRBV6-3 CASSYASGATDTQYF
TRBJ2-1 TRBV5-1 CASSHYNEQFF
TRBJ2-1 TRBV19 CASSIGGSYNEQFF
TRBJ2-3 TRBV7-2 CASSAIPDTQYF
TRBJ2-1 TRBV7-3 CASAAWTSGTYNEQFF
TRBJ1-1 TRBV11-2 CASSPTGEMAFF
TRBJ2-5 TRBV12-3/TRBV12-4 CASSFGPRETQYF
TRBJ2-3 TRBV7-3 CASSPGTSVSTDTQYF
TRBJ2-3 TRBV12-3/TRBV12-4 CASSPRSRVTDTQYF
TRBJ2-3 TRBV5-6 CASSLVRGGSTDTQYF
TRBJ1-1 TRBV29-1 CSVEGLNTEAFF
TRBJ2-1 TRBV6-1 CASSETGHPYNEQFF
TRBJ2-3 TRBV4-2 CASSQRLADDNTQYF
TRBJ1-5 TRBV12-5 CASGLVQGGDQPQHF
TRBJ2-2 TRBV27 CASSLNRAGELFF
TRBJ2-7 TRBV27 CASSLETGYEQYF
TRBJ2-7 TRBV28 CASRDPGTYEQYF
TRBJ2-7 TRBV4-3 CASSQDFTAFYEQYF
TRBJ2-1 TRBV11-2 CASSAQGGEQFF
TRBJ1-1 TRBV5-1 CASSLGQGRNTEAFF
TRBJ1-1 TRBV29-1 CSVEMIGGGTEAFF
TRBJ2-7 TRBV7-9 CASSLGAYEQYF
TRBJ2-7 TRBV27 CASSSWTSGTYEQYF
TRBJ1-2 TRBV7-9 CASSLAETTTNYGYTF
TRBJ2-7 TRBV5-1 CASSLEPGFSYEQYF
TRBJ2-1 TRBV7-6 CASSLWDSRRDEQFF
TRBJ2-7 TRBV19 CASSKAGVDEQYF
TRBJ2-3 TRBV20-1 CSARDSEWKVTDTQYF
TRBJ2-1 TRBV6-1 CASTYRGSNEQFF
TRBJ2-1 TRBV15 CATSRSRNNDEQFF
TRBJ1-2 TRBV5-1 CASSLDTYGYTF
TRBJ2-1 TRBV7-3 CASSLSPYNEQFF
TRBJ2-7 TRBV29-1 CSVVVEAYEQYF
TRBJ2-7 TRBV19 CATREEGSYEQYF
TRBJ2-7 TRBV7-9 CASSLAGSGYEQYF
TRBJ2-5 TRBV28 CASRDSQETQYF
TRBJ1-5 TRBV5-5 CASSLGTDSNQPQHF
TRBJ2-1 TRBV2 CASGDRADNEQFF
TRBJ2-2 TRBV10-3 CAISESGANTGELFF
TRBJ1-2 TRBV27 CASSLAGLRGYGYTF